What follows are 25 T cell receptor beta chains derived from one specimen sequenced in a study of T cells in localized non-small cell lung cancer. The table came from immunoSEQ multiplex PCR; TCRdb's copy has only in-frame clones and leaves some out. The table has about 2,300 clones, around 20% seen once. This specimen was lung tumor tissue, taken before any cancer treatment. The receptors shown here come from a male donor older than 55 with stage I lung adenocarcinoma.

The rearrangement links TRBV11-3 to TRBJ2-5, with D perhaps matching TRBD2 (5 bases). V was clipped by 1 base and J by 1 base, with 13 bases between them. CDR3 length: 16 residues. CDR1 and CDR2 from the germline V gene are SGHNT and YENEEA. In DNA, the CDR3 is TGTGCCAGCAGCTTAGGGCAATCACTAGTCCAAGAGACCCAGTACTTC. This encodes CASSLGQSLVQETQYF. The full variable domain, in which reference TRBV11-3 and TRBJ2-5 provide the parts outside the CDR3, is EAGVVQSPRYKIIEKKQPVAFWCNPISGHNTLYWYLQNLGQGPELLIRYENEEAVDDSQLPKDRFSAERLKGVDSTLKIQPAELGDSAVYLCASSLGQSLVQETQYFGPGTRLLVL.

This clone has just one count. The chain couples TRBV5-1 to TRBJ1-1, with a tentative D call TRBD1 (5 bases). Trimming removed 0 bases from V and 4 bases from J, with 10 bases in between. CDR1 is SGHRS and CDR2 is YFSETQ in the germline V gene. The CDR3 is 14 residues long. The CDR3 DNA sequence: TGCGCCAGCAGCTTGGCGGGGGGAGGCACTGAAGCTTTCTTT. Translation: CASSLAGGGTEAFF.

This chain joins TRBV19 and TRBJ1-2; no firm D call. V was clipped by 4 bases and J by 6 bases, with 9 bases between them. Per germline, CDR1 LNHDA and CDR2 SQIVND (reference sequence). The CDR3 runs to 12 residues. CDR3 DNA sequence: TGTGCCAGTAGTACAGACCCCCATGGCTACACCTTC. Translated: CASSTDPHGYTF.

The chain has TRBV5-1 and TRBJ2-6, with 10 bases that match TRBD1. The trim removed 4 bases at V and 0 bases at J, leaving 7 bases unmatched. Germline CDR1 and CDR2: SGHRS and YFSETQ. The CDR3 is 18 amino acids. The CDR3 loop is CASSLTGTGDSGANVLTF. CDR3 nucleotides: TGCGCCAGCAGCCTAACCGGGACAGGGGACTCTGGGGCCAACGTCCTGACTTTC.

This rearrangement joins TRBV11-3 to TRBJ1-4, with no clear D. The CDR3 sequence is 17 residues long. V dropped 4 bases and J dropped 0 bases, with 15 bases sitting between them. Germline V gives CDR1 SGHNT, CDR2 YENEEA. For the CDR3, the DNA is TGTGCCAGCAGCTCGGGCCATAGCCTAGCAACTAATGAAAAACTGTTTTTT. This sequence encodes CASSSGHSLATNEKLFF. Filled out from reference TRBV11-3 and TRBJ1-4, the complete variable domain reads EAGVVQSPRYKIIEKKQPVAFWCNPISGHNTLYWYLQNLGQGPELLIRYENEEAVDDSQLPKDRFSAERLKGVDSTLKIQPAELGDSAVYLCASSSGHSLATNEKLFFGSGTQLSVL.

This clone was picked up many times. The chain joins TRBV11-3 to TRBJ1-3, with D uncertain. The CDR3 is 15 amino acids. Germline V lookup: CDR1 SGHNT, CDR2 YENEEA. V was clipped by 5 bases and J by 0 bases, with 11 bases between them. CDR3 DNA: TGTGCCAGCAGCCCCCGACCGAACTCTGGAAACACCATATATTTT. Translation gives CASSPRPNSGNTIYF.

The table lists this clone with a count of one. The chain employs TRBV5-1 and TRBJ2-2; D is possibly TRBD1 or TRBD2 (5 bases each). The CDR3 consists of 14 residues. Germline CDR1 SGHRS, CDR2 YFSETQ. With 4 bases removed from V and 4 bases from J, the gap between germline ends came to 11 bases. This chain's CDR3 is CASSPTGGTGELFF. The CDR3 nucleotides read TGCGCCAGCAGCCCCACAGGAGGCACCGGGGAGCTGTTTTTT.

This clone was found a few times. V gene TRBV28 combines with J gene TRBJ2-7; 9 bases fit TRBD2. Germline loops: CDR1 MDHEN, CDR2 SYDVKM. V was pared by 5 bases and J by 2 bases, with 4 bases of the junction left unmatched. CDR3 length: 14 amino acids. CDR3 residues: CASSRSGSAYEQYF. The CDR3 DNA sequence: TGTGCCAGCAGTCGTAGCGGGAGTGCCTACGAGCAGTACTTC.

The rearrangement uses TRBV15 and TRBJ2-3; D call uncertain. The CDR3 is made up of 14 amino acids. The germline V gene encodes CDR1 LNHNV and CDR2 YYDKDF (reference sequence). V dropped 4 bases and J dropped 3 bases, with 11 bases sitting between them. The CDR3 is CATSIPTRTDTQYF. Here the CDR3 DNA reads TGTGCCACCAGCATCCCAACCCGAACAGATACGCAGTATTTT.

The chain combines TRBV12-5 with TRBJ1-2; 8 positions match TRBD1. There are 13 residues in the CDR3. In germline, CDR1 is LGHNT, CDR2 FRNRAP. Unmatched junction bases numbered 6, after V lost 7 bases and J lost 5 bases. The CDR3 region is CASALQGGYGYTF. The DNA for the CDR3 is TGTGCTAGTGCCCTACAGGGGGGATATGGCTACACCTTC.

The CDR3 nucleotides read TGCGCCAGCAGCTTGGAATGGCAGGGCAAGGGGCGAAAACTGTTTTTT. Translated, it gives CASSLEWQGKGRKLFF. The chain uses TRBV5-1 and TRBJ1-4, with D perhaps matching TRBD1 (5 bases). In germline, CDR1 is SGHRS, CDR2 YFSETQ. V lost 0 bases and J lost 10, with 19 bases in between. The CDR3 consists of 16 residues.

By sample fraction, this clone is medium-sized. The chain employs TRBV9 and TRBJ2-7; tentatively, D is TRBD2 (6 bases). V was pared by 2 bases and J by 4 bases, with 16 bases between. Germline CDR1 SGDLS, CDR2 YYNGEE. This CDR3 has 15 amino acids. The CDR3 DNA reads TGTGCCAGCAGCGTTGACCTGGGAGGTGGTTACGAGCAGTACTTC. This codes for CASSVDLGGGYEQYF.

V is TRBV19 and J is TRBJ1-5; 8 nucleotides match TRBD1. Germline-derived CDR1 and CDR2 are LNHDA and SQIVND (reference sequence). CDR3 length: 14 residues. V lost 4 bases and J lost 4; bases outside the gene matches: 3. For the CDR3, the DNA is TGTGCCAGTAGTACTGGGGACAGGAATCAGCCCCAGCATTTT. It encodes CASSTGDRNQPQHF. The whole variable domain, filled in from reference TRBV19 and TRBJ1-5, reads DGGITQSPKYLFRKEGQNVTLSCEQNLNHDAMYWYRQDPGQGLRLIYYSQIVNDFQKGDIAEGYSVSREKKESFPLTVTSAQKNPTAFYLCASSTGDRNQPQHFGDGTRLSIL.

The rearrangement joins TRBV18 to TRBJ2-3; D call uncertain. The length of the CDR3 is 13 residues. Trimming removed 3 bases from V and 9 bases from J, with 13 bases in between. Germline V gene data show CDR1 as KGHSH and CDR2 as LQKENI. In DNA, the CDR3 is TGTGCCAGCTCACCTAATACCAGGACCACGCAGTATTTT. Its translation: CASSPNTRTTQYF.

This rearrangement joins TRBV19 to TRBJ1-4; TRBD1 matches at 8 bases. Germline V CDR1 and CDR2: LNHDA, SQIVND (reference sequence). The CDR3 loop spans 12 amino acids. Unmatched junction bases numbered 3, after V lost 10 bases and J lost 5 bases. The CDR3 protein is CAIQGENEKLFF. The CDR3, as DNA: TGTGCCATACAGGGGGAAAATGAAAAACTGTTTTTT.

The chain carries TRBV28 and TRBJ2-7; perhaps TRBD1 as D (5 bases). CDR3 length: 14 residues. CDR1 is MDHEN and CDR2 is SYDVKM in the germline V gene. Trimming took 6 bases from V and 4 from J, leaving 16 bases between them. CDR3 sequence (DNA): TGTGCCAGCAGAAATCGGGCAGGGTATTACGAGCAGTACTTC. Translated, it gives CASRNRAGYYEQYF. Full variable domain (remainder filled in from reference TRBV28 and TRBJ2-7): DVKVTQSSRYLVKRTGEKVFLECVQDMDHENMFWYRQDPGLGLRLIYFSYDVKMKEKGDIPEGYSVSREKKERFSLILESASTNQTSMYLCASRNRAGYYEQYFGPGTRLTVT.

The CDR3 DNA reads as TGTGCTAGTGGTCAGGCGAACTATGGCTACACCTTC. Residues: CASGQANYGYTF. The chain combines TRBV12-5 with TRBJ1-2; D unresolved. This CDR3 has 12 amino acids. The V gene's germline CDR1 is LGHNT and CDR2 FRNRAP. The V end was cut by 5 bases, the J end by 2 bases, with 6 bases between.

This rearrangement joins TRBV6-8 to TRBJ2-5, with 8 bases that match TRBD1. Germline values: CDR1 MNHGY, CDR2 SAAAGT. This CDR3 is built from 14 residues. The junction had 0 bases not matched to a gene; V was cut back by 1 base and J by 2 bases. The CDR3 coding sequence is TGTGCCAGCAGTTACTACAGGGGGCAAGAGACCCAGTACTTC. Amino acid sequence: CASSYYRGQETQYF.

CDR3 in amino acids: CASSARGGGNEKLFF. DNA for the CDR3: TGTGCCAGCAGCGCGAGGGGGGGAGGCAATGAAAAACTGTTTTTT. The V gene is TRBV28, the J gene TRBJ1-4; TRBD1 is a possible D gene (6 bases). This CDR3 contains 15 residues. V shed 6 bases and J shed 5 bases, with 16 bases lying between them. In germline, CDR1 is MDHEN, CDR2 SYDVKM.

The V and J genes are TRBV6-8 and TRBJ2-1, with D tentatively TRBD1 or TRBD2 (6 bases each). From germline, CDR1 is MNHGY and CDR2 SAAAGT. With 0 bases removed from V and 6 bases from J, the gap between germline ends came to 18 bases. The length of the CDR3 is 17 residues. This CDR3 reads CASSYSSWDMGGNEQFF. The CDR3 DNA reads as TGTGCCAGCAGTTACTCGAGTTGGGACATGGGGGGCAATGAGCAGTTCTTC.

The rearrangement joins TRBV6-8 to TRBJ2-1, with D unresolved. V lost 2 bases to trimming and J lost 8 bases, with 13 bases between them. This CDR3 is 14 amino acids long. Looked up from germline, CDR1 is MNHGY and CDR2 is SAAAGT. The CDR3 sequence: CASSYVSTAHEQFF. CDR3 bases: TGTGCCAGCAGTTACGTCAGTACGGCCCATGAGCAGTTCTTC.

V and J are TRBV10-3 and TRBJ2-7, with TRBD2 matching over 10 bases. The CDR3 runs 15 residues. Trimming removed 2 bases from V and 5 bases from J; junction bases left unmatched: 6. The germline CDR1 and CDR2 sequences are ENHRY and SYGVKD. The CDR3 loop is CAISEGSGRENEQYF. DNA of the CDR3: TGTGCCATCAGTGAGGGGAGCGGGAGGGAAAACGAGCAGTACTTC.

The sample holds a few counts of this clone. The chain couples TRBV6-8 to TRBJ1-4; 7 bases match TRBD1. The CDR3 has 15 residues. The germline gives CDR1 MNHGY, CDR2 SAAAGT. Trimming cost V 5 bases and J 7 bases; bases outside gene matches: 10. Here the CDR3 reads CASSHTGEKSEKLFF. Written as DNA, the CDR3 is TGTGCCAGCAGTCATACAGGGGAGAAGAGTGAAAAACTGTTTTTT.

This clone was found a few times. The CDR3 coding sequence is TGTGCCAGCAGCTTAAGGCGAGCGGGGCCCTACGAGCAGTACTTC. Its translation is CASSLRRAGPYEQYF. The chain is built from TRBV11-3 and TRBJ2-7; 7 bases line up with TRBD2. V lost 2 bases and J lost 2; bases outside the gene matches: 6. Germline CDR1 and CDR2: SGHNT and YENEEA. This CDR3 has 15 amino acids.

J is TRBJ2-3 and V is TRBV19; a possible D gene is TRBD2 (6 bases). The CDR3 is made up of 17 amino acids. The germline CDR1 and CDR2 sequences are LNHDA and SQIVND (reference sequence). V was trimmed by 5 bases and J by 0 bases, leaving 18 bases between them. The CDR3 reads CASSPSISGGSTDTQYF. The CDR3 bases are TGTGCCAGTAGTCCCTCGATTAGCGGAGGGAGCACAGATACGCAGTATTTT. Together with reference TRBV19 and TRBJ2-3, the CDR3 gives the full variable domain: DGGITQSPKYLFRKEGQNVTLSCEQNLNHDAMYWYRQDPGQGLRLIYYSQIVNDFQKGDIAEGYSVSREKKESFPLTVTSAQKNPTAFYLCASSPSISGGSTDTQYFGPGTRLTVL.